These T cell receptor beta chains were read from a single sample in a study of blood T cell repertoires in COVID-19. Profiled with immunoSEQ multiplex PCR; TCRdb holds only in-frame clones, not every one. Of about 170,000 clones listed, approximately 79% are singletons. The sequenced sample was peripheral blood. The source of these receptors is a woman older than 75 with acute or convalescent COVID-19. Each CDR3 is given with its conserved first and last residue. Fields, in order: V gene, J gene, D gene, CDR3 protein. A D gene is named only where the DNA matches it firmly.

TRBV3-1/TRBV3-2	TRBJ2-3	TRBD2	CASSAVAGADTQYF
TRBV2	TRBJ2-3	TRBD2	CASSLLRLAGADTQYF
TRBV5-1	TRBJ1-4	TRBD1	CASSLAVGQGGEKLFF
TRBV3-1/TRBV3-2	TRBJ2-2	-	CASSQTYSYTGELFF
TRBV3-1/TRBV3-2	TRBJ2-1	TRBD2	CASSQRKLAGIGYNEQFF
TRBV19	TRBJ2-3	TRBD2	CASTRGESTDTQYF
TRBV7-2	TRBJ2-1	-	CASSFGRLDVVNEQFF
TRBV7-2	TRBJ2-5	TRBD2	CASSSLAGGGTQYF
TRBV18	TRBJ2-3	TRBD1	CASSSLQGRTQYF
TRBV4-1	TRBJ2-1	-	CASSQDFVSPFYNEQFF
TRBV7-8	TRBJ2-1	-	CASSSYRETWFF
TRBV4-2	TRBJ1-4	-	CASSQVQGSAVGEKLFF
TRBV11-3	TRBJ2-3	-	CASSLGLSNSEGQYF
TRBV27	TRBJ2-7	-	CASSPWRASYEQYF
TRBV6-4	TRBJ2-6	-	CASSEGAAGANVLTF
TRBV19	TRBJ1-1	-	CASSQGLATEAFF
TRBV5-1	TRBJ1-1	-	CASSIGVLKGRNTEAFF
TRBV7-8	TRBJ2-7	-	CASSLGGVTDEQYF
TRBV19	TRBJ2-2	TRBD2	CASESGRDTGELFF
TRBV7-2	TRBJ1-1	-	CASSLYSPHTEAFF
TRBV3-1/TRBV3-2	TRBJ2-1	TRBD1	CASSSGTGVYNEQFF
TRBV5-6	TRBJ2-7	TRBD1	CASSLFGTDWHEQYF
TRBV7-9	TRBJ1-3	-	CASSLRTATSNSGNTIYF
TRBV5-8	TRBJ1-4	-	CASSLFTSSRRGEKLFF
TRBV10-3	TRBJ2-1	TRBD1	CAISIQGPVPGSRHNEQFF
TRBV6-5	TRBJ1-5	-	CASVNYLDQPQHF
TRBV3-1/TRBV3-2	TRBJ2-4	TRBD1	CASSQGQGWNIQYF
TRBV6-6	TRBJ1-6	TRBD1	CASSRDRGLNSPLHF
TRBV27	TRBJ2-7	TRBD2	CASSLLAGGYEQYF
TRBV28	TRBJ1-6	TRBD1	CASSLVGDRVTPLHF
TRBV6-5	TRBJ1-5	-	CASSQRRHQPQHF
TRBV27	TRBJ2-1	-	CASTSSPYNEQFF
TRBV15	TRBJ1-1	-	CATRTRQNTEAFF
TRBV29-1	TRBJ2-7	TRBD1	CSVGPGQGSYEQYF
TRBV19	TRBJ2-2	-	CASSMREGELFF
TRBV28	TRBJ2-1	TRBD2	CASSLSSGTYNEQFF
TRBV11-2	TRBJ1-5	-	CASSYDQNAGQPQHF
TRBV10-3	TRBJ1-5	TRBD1	CAIQGGRNQPQHF
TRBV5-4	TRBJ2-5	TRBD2	CASSFGTREETQYF
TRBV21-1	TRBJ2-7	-	CASSKRFSDRNEQYF
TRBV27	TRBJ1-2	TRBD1	CASSRTGNDYGYTF
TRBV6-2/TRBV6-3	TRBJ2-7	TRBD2	CASSYSRGGGSTEQYF